Listed below are T cell receptor beta chains from one sample, sequenced in a study of blood T cell repertoires in COVID-19. Clones were sequenced by immunoSEQ multiplex PCR, and TCRdb holds only the in-frame ones, with some missing. The data contain 200,000 to 250,000 clones, around 84% of them singletons. The sample was PBMCs or T cells enriched from blood (not recorded which). The receptors come from a man under 40 with acute COVID-19. CDR3s include the opening cysteine and the closing phenylalanine or tryptophan. D genes are given only for firm matches. Not all rows give a size; the values are once, few, many and, for expanded clones, a class.

abundance: NA; v_gene: TRBV2; d_gene: TRBD2; j_gene: TRBJ2-1; CDR3aa: CASRPLAGGLNEQFF; CDR3nt: TGTGCCAGCAGGCCACTAGCGGGGGGGCTCAATGAGCAGTTCTTC
abundance: NA; v_gene: TRBV6-5; d_gene: NA; j_gene: TRBJ2-5; CDR3aa: CSSAGSAETQYF; CDR3nt: TGTTCCAGCGCAGGGTCCGCAGAGACCCAGTACTTC
abundance: NA; v_gene: TRBV7-3; d_gene: NA; j_gene: TRBJ2-2; CDR3aa: CASSLNEAGELFF; CDR3nt: TGTGCCAGCAGCTTAAATGAGGCCGGGGAGCTGTTTTTT
abundance: NA; v_gene: TRBV3-1/TRBV3-2; d_gene: NA; j_gene: TRBJ2-1; CDR3aa: CASSPIWTDNEQFF; CDR3nt: TGTGCCAGCAGCCCTATATGGACAGACAATGAGCAGTTCTTC
abundance: NA; v_gene: TRBV10-3; d_gene: TRBD1; j_gene: TRBJ2-5; CDR3aa: CAISRDRQETQYF; CDR3nt: TGTGCCATCAGCCGGGACAGGCAAGAGACCCAGTACTTC
abundance: NA; v_gene: TRBV24-1; d_gene: NA; j_gene: TRBJ2-6; CDR3aa: CATSDSRQGLHSGANVLTF; CDR3nt: TGTGCCACCAGTGATTCCCGACAGGGACTCCACTCTGGGGCCAACGTCCTGACTTTC
abundance: NA; v_gene: TRBV4-1; d_gene: TRBD1; j_gene: TRBJ1-6; CDR3aa: CASSQDLAGGMTLHF; CDR3nt: TGCGCCAGCAGCCAAGATTTGGCAGGGGGAATGACCCTCCACTTT
abundance: NA; v_gene: TRBV28; d_gene: TRBD2; j_gene: TRBJ2-3; CDR3aa: CASSLLRDGTSGRRDTQYF; CDR3nt: TGTGCCAGCAGTTTATTAAGGGACGGGACTAGCGGGCGCAGGGATACGCAGTATTTT
abundance: NA; v_gene: TRBV6-2/TRBV6-3; d_gene: NA; j_gene: TRBJ2-3; CDR3aa: CASSFTARGPSTDTQYF; CDR3nt: TGTGCCAGCAGTTTCACCGCGCGGGGCCCTAGCACAGATACGCAGTATTTT
abundance: NA; v_gene: TRBV7-3; d_gene: TRBD2; j_gene: TRBJ2-3; CDR3aa: CASSLTGQRGPINTDTQYF; CDR3nt: TGTGCCAGCAGCTTAACCGGGCAGCGGGGACCTATTAACACAGATACGCAGTATTTT
abundance: once; v_gene: TRBV6-5; d_gene: NA; j_gene: TRBJ2-2; CDR3aa: CASSYSTLSNTGELFF; CDR3nt: TGTGCCAGCAGTTACTCAACCCTGAGCAACACCGGGGAGCTGTTTTTT
abundance: few; v_gene: TRBV11-3; d_gene: TRBD2; j_gene: TRBJ2-7; CDR3aa: CASSLSSLAGAEQYF; CDR3nt: TGTGCCAGCAGCTTATCTAGCCTAGCGGGGGCTGAGCAGTACTTC
abundance: NA; v_gene: TRBV7-9; d_gene: TRBD1; j_gene: TRBJ1-6; CDR3aa: CASSWGQGNNSPLHF; CDR3nt: TGTGCCAGCAGCTGGGGACAGGGGAACAATTCACCCCTCCACTTT
abundance: NA; v_gene: TRBV5-1; d_gene: TRBD1; j_gene: TRBJ1-4; CDR3aa: CASSLEPPGQSTGKLFF; CDR3nt: TGCGCCAGCAGCTTGGAACCTCCGGGACAGTCCACCGGCAAACTGTTTTTT
abundance: NA; v_gene: TRBV12-3/TRBV12-4; d_gene: NA; j_gene: TRBJ2-7; CDR3aa: CASSFPGVNEQYF; CDR3nt: TGTGCCAGCAGTTTTCCAGGGGTGAACGAGCAGTACTTC
abundance: once; v_gene: TRBV19; d_gene: TRBD1; j_gene: TRBJ1-6; CDR3aa: CASSAGQGASPYNSPLHF; CDR3nt: TGTGCCAGTAGTGCAGGGCAGGGGGCTTCCCCTTATAATTCACCCCTCCACTTT
abundance: NA; v_gene: TRBV5-6; d_gene: NA; j_gene: TRBJ1-2; CDR3aa: CASSLLYGYTF; CDR3nt: TGTGCCAGCAGCCTTCTCTATGGCTACACCTTC
abundance: NA; v_gene: TRBV4-1; d_gene: NA; j_gene: TRBJ1-2; CDR3aa: CASSQVIGYGYTF; CDR3nt: TGCGCCAGCAGCCAAGTGATCGGCTATGGCTACACCTTC
abundance: NA; v_gene: TRBV3-1/TRBV3-2; d_gene: TRBD1; j_gene: TRBJ1-1; CDR3aa: CASSLGQGWTEAFF; CDR3nt: TGTGCCAGCAGCCTAGGACAGGGCTGGACTGAAGCTTTCTTT
abundance: NA; v_gene: TRBV28; d_gene: TRBD1; j_gene: TRBJ2-6; CDR3aa: CASSRWGQAGANVLTF; CDR3nt: TGTGCCAGCAGTCGATGGGGACAGGCTGGGGCCAACGTCCTGACTTTC
abundance: NA; v_gene: TRBV6-6; d_gene: NA; j_gene: TRBJ2-1; CDR3aa: CASSPDCNEQFF; CDR3nt: TGTGCCAGCAGTCCTGACTGCAATGAGCAGTTCTTC
abundance: NA; v_gene: TRBV30; d_gene: TRBD1; j_gene: TRBJ2-1; CDR3aa: CARTTGTGNNEQFF; CDR3nt: TGTGCCCGAACAACCGGGACAGGGAACAATGAGCAGTTCTTC
abundance: NA; v_gene: TRBV6-5; d_gene: NA; j_gene: TRBJ1-2; CDR3aa: CASSYKTTNYGYTF; CDR3nt: TGTGCCAGCAGTTACAAGACTACTAACTATGGCTACACCTTC
abundance: NA; v_gene: TRBV5-1; d_gene: NA; j_gene: TRBJ2-7; CDR3aa: CASSPAQSYEQYF; CDR3nt: TGCGCCAGCAGCCCAGCACAGTCCTACGAGCAGTACTTC
abundance: NA; v_gene: TRBV28; d_gene: TRBD2; j_gene: TRBJ2-5; CDR3aa: CASSSSGGAVLYQETQYF; CDR3nt: TGTGCCAGCAGTTCTAGCGGGGGGGCCGTCTTATACCAAGAGACCCAGTACTTC
abundance: NA; v_gene: TRBV2; d_gene: NA; j_gene: TRBJ1-5; CDR3aa: CASSEESVGGYSNQPQHF; CDR3nt: TGTGCCAGCAGTGAAGAAAGTGTAGGGGGATATAGCAATCAGCCCCAGCATTTT
abundance: once; v_gene: TRBV5-1; d_gene: NA; j_gene: TRBJ1-3; CDR3aa: CASSLAPQAGNTIYF; CDR3nt: TGCGCCAGCAGCTTGGCGCCTCAGGCAGGAAACACCATATATTTT
abundance: once; v_gene: TRBV7-9; d_gene: TRBD1; j_gene: TRBJ2-7; CDR3aa: CASSLRDSGPGDEQYF; CDR3nt: TGTGCCAGCAGCCTCCGGGACAGTGGGCCTGGGGACGAGCAGTACTTC
abundance: once; v_gene: TRBV3-1/TRBV3-2; d_gene: TRBD1; j_gene: TRBJ1-5; CDR3aa: CASSQGQGTNQPQHF; CDR3nt: TGTGCCAGCAGCCAAGGACAGGGGACGAATCAGCCCCAGCATTTT
abundance: NA; v_gene: TRBV14; d_gene: TRBD1; j_gene: TRBJ2-3; CDR3aa: CASSRTGAHTDTQYF; CDR3nt: TGTGCCAGCAGCCGGACAGGGGCTCACACAGATACGCAGTATTTT
abundance: NA; v_gene: TRBV27; d_gene: NA; j_gene: TRBJ2-6; CDR3aa: CASSPWEGANVLTF; CDR3nt: TGTGCCAGCAGCCCCTGGGAGGGGGCCAACGTCCTGACTTTC
abundance: NA; v_gene: TRBV6-4; d_gene: TRBD1; j_gene: TRBJ2-7; CDR3aa: CASSRDRGDEQYF; CDR3nt: TGTGCCAGCAGCCGGGACAGGGGGGACGAGCAGTACTTC
abundance: NA; v_gene: TRBV30; d_gene: NA; j_gene: TRBJ1-1; CDR3aa: CAWAIALNTEAFF; CDR3nt: TGTGCCTGGGCCATTGCGTTGAACACTGAAGCTTTCTTT
abundance: NA; v_gene: TRBV12-2; d_gene: NA; j_gene: TRBJ1-3; CDR3aa: CASRLPPSDSNSGNTIYF; CDR3nt: TGTGCAAGTCGCTTACCCCCTTCTGACTCGAACTCTGGAAACACCATATATTTT
abundance: NA; v_gene: TRBV9; d_gene: NA; j_gene: TRBJ1-3; CDR3aa: CASSVEGLNGNTIYF; CDR3nt: TGTGCCAGCAGCGTAGAGGGGCTGAATGGAAACACCATATATTTT
abundance: NA; v_gene: TRBV30; d_gene: NA; j_gene: TRBJ1-3; CDR3aa: CAWTAQQGGGNTIYF; CDR3nt: TGTGCCTGGACCGCCCAACAAGGCGGGGGAAACACCATATATTTT
abundance: NA; v_gene: TRBV18; d_gene: NA; j_gene: TRBJ2-7; CDR3aa: CASSPPSAGLKHEQYF; CDR3nt: TGTGCCAGCTCACCACCATCGGCAGGGCTTAAGCACGAGCAGTACTTC
abundance: NA; v_gene: TRBV4-1; d_gene: TRBD1; j_gene: TRBJ1-5; CDR3aa: CASSQEGIGTGRSNQPQHF; CDR3nt: TGCGCCAGCAGCCAAGAAGGAATAGGGACAGGACGTAGCAATCAGCCCCAGCATTTT
abundance: NA; v_gene: TRBV7-9; d_gene: TRBD2; j_gene: TRBJ2-7; CDR3aa: CASTLAGGTYEQYF; CDR3nt: TGTGCCAGCACCTTAGCGGGGGGGACCTACGAGCAGTACTTC
abundance: NA; v_gene: TRBV5-5; d_gene: TRBD1; j_gene: TRBJ1-1; CDR3aa: CASSFPGQGNTEAFF; CDR3nt: TGTGCCAGCAGCTTCCCGGGACAGGGGAACACTGAAGCTTTCTTT
abundance: NA; v_gene: TRBV19; d_gene: NA; j_gene: TRBJ1-5; CDR3aa: CASSPTDRIRSQPQHF; CDR3nt: TGTGCCAGTAGTCCGACCGACAGGATTAGGAGTCAGCCCCAGCATTTT
abundance: NA; v_gene: TRBV9; d_gene: TRBD2; j_gene: TRBJ2-3; CDR3aa: CASSVERGVTDTQYF; CDR3nt: TGTGCCAGCAGCGTAGAGCGGGGAGTCACAGATACGCAGTATTTT
abundance: NA; v_gene: TRBV3-1/TRBV3-2; d_gene: NA; j_gene: TRBJ2-1; CDR3aa: CASSPRWSAYNEQFF; CDR3nt: TGTGCCAGCAGCCCCCGGTGGAGCGCCTACAATGAGCAGTTCTTC
abundance: NA; v_gene: TRBV18; d_gene: NA; j_gene: TRBJ2-5; CDR3aa: CASSTAGVEETQYF; CDR3nt: TGTGCCAGCTCGACCGCAGGGGTGGAAGAGACCCAGTACTTC
abundance: NA; v_gene: TRBV12-3/TRBV12-4; d_gene: NA; j_gene: TRBJ2-7; CDR3aa: CASSLGQTYEQYF; CDR3nt: TGTGCCAGCAGTTTAGGGCAAACCTACGAGCAGTACTTC
abundance: NA; v_gene: TRBV25-1; d_gene: NA; j_gene: TRBJ2-5; CDR3aa: CASSDPSLQGSQETQYF; CDR3nt: TGTGCCAGCAGTGATCCCTCCTTACAGGGAAGCCAAGAGACCCAGTACTTC
abundance: NA; v_gene: TRBV19; d_gene: NA; j_gene: TRBJ1-2; CDR3aa: CASSIPGGRAYGYTF; CDR3nt: TGTGCCAGTAGTATTCCGGGGGGCAGGGCCTATGGCTACACCTTC
abundance: NA; v_gene: TRBV20-1; d_gene: NA; j_gene: TRBJ2-7; CDR3aa: CSARGGYEQYF; CDR3nt: TGCAGTGCTAGAGGCGGCTACGAGCAGTACTTC
abundance: NA; v_gene: TRBV4-1; d_gene: TRBD1; j_gene: TRBJ1-2; CDR3aa: CASRIRDRGGYTF; CDR3nt: TGCGCCAGCAGGATTAGGGACAGGGGTGGCTACACCTTC
abundance: NA; v_gene: TRBV7-9; d_gene: NA; j_gene: TRBJ2-2; CDR3aa: CASSQTALNTGELFF; CDR3nt: TGTGCCAGCAGCCAGACAGCACTGAACACCGGGGAGCTGTTTTTT
abundance: NA; v_gene: TRBV7-2; d_gene: NA; j_gene: TRBJ2-7; CDR3aa: CASRLDGVTNEQYF; CDR3nt: TGTGCCAGCAGACTAGACGGGGTGACCAACGAGCAGTACTTC
abundance: NA; v_gene: TRBV9; d_gene: NA; j_gene: TRBJ1-3; CDR3aa: CASSVSGGGNTIYF; CDR3nt: TGTGCCAGCAGCGTCTCAGGTGGAGGAAACACCATATATTTT
abundance: NA; v_gene: TRBV12-3/TRBV12-4; d_gene: NA; j_gene: TRBJ2-5; CDR3aa: CASSTRGQETQYF; CDR3nt: TGTGCCAGCAGTACACGGGGACAAGAGACCCAGTACTTC